This section outlines one TCR beta chain sequence together with its context. These data originate in a study of blood T cell repertoires in COVID-19. Study context: Acute-phase and convalescent COVID-19 samples originated in the United States, Italy and Spain. The analysed material was cDNA or gDNA that came from T cells, B-cell-depleted T cells, or PBMCs.

The CDR3 length is 17 residues. Germline assignment: CDR1 SGHAT and CDR2 FQNNGV. The V end was cut by 3 bases, the J end by 0 bases, with 14 bases between. Original processing methods: Estimation of nucleated cell counts relied on the amplification of reference gene primers. Repertoires were generated with immunoSEQ multiplex PCR, while TCRdb's copy carries only in-frame clones and drops some. That table supplies the V and J calls and clone size; D and trimming were determined from the DNA. The sample has 210,000 or so clones, less than 85% seen once. This receptor was taken from a man aged 50 or older who had recovered from COVID-19. V and J are TRBV11-2 and TRBJ2-2; weak D call: TRBD1 (6 bases). The sequencing input was peripheral blood. The CDR3 protein is CASSLQGLLSNTGELFF. DNA of the CDR3: TGTGCCAGCAGCTTGCAGGGGCTCCTATCGAACACCGGGGAGCTGTTTTTT. The full variable domain, in which reference TRBV11-2 and TRBJ2-2 provide the parts outside the CDR3, is EAGVAQSPRYKIIEKRQSVAFWCNPISGHATLYWYQQILGQGPKLLIQFQNNGVVDDSQLPKDRFSAERLKGVDSTLKIQPAKLEDSAVYLCASSLQGLLSNTGELFFGEGSRLTVL.